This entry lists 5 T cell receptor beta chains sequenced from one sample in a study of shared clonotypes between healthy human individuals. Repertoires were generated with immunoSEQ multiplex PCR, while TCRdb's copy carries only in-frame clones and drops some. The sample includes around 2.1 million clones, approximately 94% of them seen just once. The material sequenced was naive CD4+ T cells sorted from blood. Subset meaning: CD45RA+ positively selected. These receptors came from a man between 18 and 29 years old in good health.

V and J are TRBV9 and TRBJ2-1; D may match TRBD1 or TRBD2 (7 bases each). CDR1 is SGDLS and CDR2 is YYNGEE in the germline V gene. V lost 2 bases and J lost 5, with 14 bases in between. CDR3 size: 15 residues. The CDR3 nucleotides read TGTGCCAGCAGCGTCAGGGGGGGACTTAACAATGAGCAGTTCTTC. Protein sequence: CASSVRGGLNNEQFF.

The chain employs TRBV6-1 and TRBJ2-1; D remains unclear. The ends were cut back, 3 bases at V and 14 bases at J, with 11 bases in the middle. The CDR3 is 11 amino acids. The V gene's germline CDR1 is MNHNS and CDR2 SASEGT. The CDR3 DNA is TGTGCCAGCAGTGAGCCGATAGGAGAGTTCTTC. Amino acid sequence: CASSEPIGEFF.

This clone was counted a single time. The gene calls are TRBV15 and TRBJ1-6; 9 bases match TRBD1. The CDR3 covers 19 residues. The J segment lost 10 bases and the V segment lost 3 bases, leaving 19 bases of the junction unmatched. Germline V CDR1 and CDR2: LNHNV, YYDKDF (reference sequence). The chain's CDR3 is CATSSVFLRRQGGNSPLHF. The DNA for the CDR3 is TGTGCCACCAGCAGCGTTTTCCTCAGACGACAGGGGGGGAACTCACCCCTCCACTTT.

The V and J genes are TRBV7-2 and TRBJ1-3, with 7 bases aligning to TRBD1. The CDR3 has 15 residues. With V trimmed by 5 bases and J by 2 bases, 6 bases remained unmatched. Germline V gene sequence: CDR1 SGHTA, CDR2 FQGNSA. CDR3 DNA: TGTGCCAGCAGCGGCGGCGGGACAGCTGGAAACACCATATATTTT. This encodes CASSGGGTAGNTIYF.

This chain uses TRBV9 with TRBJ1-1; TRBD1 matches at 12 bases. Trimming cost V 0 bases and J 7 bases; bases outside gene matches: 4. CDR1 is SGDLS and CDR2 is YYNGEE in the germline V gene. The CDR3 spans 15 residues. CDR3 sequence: CASSVGGQGANEAFF. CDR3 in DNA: TGTGCCAGCAGCGTAGGGGGACAGGGGGCGAATGAAGCTTTCTTT.